This section outlines one T cell receptor (beta chain) sequence together with its context. The CDR3 is 15 amino acids. Losses at the gene ends were 4 bases for V and 2 bases for J; bases not matched to a gene: 5. Germline V lookup: CDR1 MNHEY, CDR2 SVGAGI. Some clones are missing from TCRdb's copy, which holds only in-frame ones; the method was immunoSEQ multiplex PCR. The sample records some 120,000 clones, roughly 90% being singletons. The data were taken from a study of cytomegalovirus exposure and HLA in healthy donors. The gene calls are TRBV6-5 and TRBJ2-7; 10 bases agree with TRBD2. The source material was PBMCs. This sequence was found in a young man in good health and CMV-seronegative. CDR3 nucleotides: TGTGCCAGCAGTTCTACCGGGACTAGCGCCTACGAGCAGTACTTC. It codes for CASSSTGTSAYEQYF.